The 25 T cell receptor beta chains below were found in one sample sequenced in a study of blood T cell repertoires in COVID-19. Only in-frame clones appear in the TCRdb table, and some are missing; sequencing was by immunoSEQ multiplex PCR. Of some 80,000 clones in the sample, more than 65% were seen once. The sample consisted of peripheral blood. These receptors were taken from an elderly woman with active or convalescent COVID-19.

The chain employs TRBV7-8 and TRBJ1-5; 7 bases map to TRBD1. Germline-derived CDR1 and CDR2 are SGHVS and FQNEAQ. This CDR3 has 16 amino acids. Unmatched junction bases numbered 16, after V lost 5 bases and J lost 9 bases. The CDR3 spells CASSANRGLGSRPQHF. The CDR3, as DNA: TGTGCCAGCAGCGCAAACAGGGGATTAGGGTCGCGGCCCCAGCATTTT.

The rearrangement joins TRBV5-1 to TRBJ2-1; possibly TRBD2 for D (5 bases). Germline loops: CDR1 SGHRS, CDR2 YFSETQ. V was pared by 4 bases and J by 0 bases, with 14 bases between. The CDR3 is 16 residues long. In nucleotides, the CDR3 is TGCGCCAGCAGCCCCGGACTGGGCAGCTCCTACAATGAGCAGTTCTTC. Protein: CASSPGLGSSYNEQFF.

This clone was observed a few times. The genes are TRBV10-3 and TRBJ1-3; 10 positions agree with TRBD1. After removal of 6 bases from V and 4 bases from J, the junction contained 6 bases not matched to a gene. The CDR3 is 15 amino acids. CDR1 ENHRY and CDR2 SYGVKD come from the germline V gene. This CDR3 reads CAIRSGQGLGNTIYF. Here the CDR3 DNA reads TGTGCCATCAGATCGGGACAGGGGTTAGGAAACACCATATATTTT.

This chain joins TRBV5-1 and TRBJ2-1; D perhaps matches TRBD2 (5 bases). The CDR3 runs to 15 residues. Trimming cost V 4 bases and J 4 bases, with 15 bases left between them. The germline V gene encodes CDR1 SGHRS and CDR2 YFSETQ. This CDR3 reads CASSPQPGRYNEQFF. The CDR3 DNA is TGCGCCAGCAGCCCCCAGCCGGGGAGATACAATGAGCAGTTCTTC.

V is TRBV9 and J is TRBJ1-1, with D tentatively TRBD1 (5 bases). With 4 bases removed from V and 0 bases from J, the gap between germline ends came to 10 bases. The CDR3 length is 14 residues. CDR1 and CDR2 from the germline V gene are SGDLS and YYNGEE. CDR3 sequence reads: CASSTDSMNTEAFF. The CDR3 coding sequence is TGTGCCAGCAGCACCGACAGCATGAACACTGAAGCTTTCTTT.

This clone was picked up one time. This chain links TRBV19 with TRBJ1-5, with no clear D. This CDR3 has 15 amino acids. Between the trimmed V and J ends, which lost 0 bases and 4 bases, there was a span of 10 bases. Germline-derived CDR1 and CDR2 are LNHDA and SQIVND (reference sequence). The CDR3 DNA follows: TGTGCCAGTAGTATAGACCGGGAGCCTAATCAGCCCCAGCATTTT. Amino acid sequence: CASSIDREPNQPQHF. The full variable domain, its missing parts supplied by reference TRBV19 and TRBJ1-5, is DGGITQSPKYLFRKEGQNVTLSCEQNLNHDAMYWYRQDPGQGLRLIYYSQIVNDFQKGDIAEGYSVSREKKESFPLTVTSAQKNPTAFYLCASSIDREPNQPQHFGDGTRLSIL.

V gene TRBV9 combines with J gene TRBJ2-3; 7 bases map to TRBD2. The length of the CDR3 is 15 residues. From germline, CDR1 is SGDLS and CDR2 YYNGEE. With V trimmed by 0 bases and J by 3 bases, 4 bases remained unmatched. The CDR3 DNA reads TGTGCCAGCAGCGTAGCAGCAGCGGGGACAGATACGCAGTATTTT. Translation gives CASSVAAAGTDTQYF.

This clone was counted between two and nine times. The V gene is TRBV7-2, the J gene TRBJ2-7, with a weak D call TRBD1 (6 bases). The CDR3 extends over 13 amino acids. The ends were cut back, 5 bases at V and 6 bases at J, with 14 bases in the middle. Germline CDR1 and CDR2: SGHTA and FQGNSA. Written as DNA, the CDR3 is TGTGCCAGCAGCGTACAGGGAGACAGCGAGCAGTACTTC. It codes for CASSVQGDSEQYF.

The chain combines TRBV7-9 with TRBJ1-1; D gene unclear. Trimming left V 6 bases short and J 0 bases short, with 11 bases between. Germline V gene data show CDR1 as SEHNR and CDR2 as FQNEAQ (reference sequence). The CDR3 is 14 amino acids. The CDR3 bases are TGTGCCAGCAGGGCCGGGGAATTGAACACTGAAGCTTTCTTT. It codes for CASRAGELNTEAFF.

CDR3 amino acids: CASSITGFDKETQYF. In nucleotides, the CDR3 is TGTGCCAGTAGTATCACAGGGTTCGACAAGGAGACCCAGTACTTC. The chain employs TRBV19 and TRBJ2-5; weak D call: TRBD1 (6 bases). V was trimmed by 3 bases and J by 5 bases, leaving 16 bases between them. The CDR3 loop spans 15 amino acids. Per the germline V gene, CDR1 is LNHDA and CDR2 is SQIVND (reference sequence).

CDR3 in DNA: TGTGCCAGCAGAGGACACACCCCTTACACAGATACGCAGTATTTT. Protein: CASRGHTPYTDTQYF. The chain is built from TRBV28 and TRBJ2-3; weak D call: TRBD1 (5 bases). V dropped 6 bases and J dropped 2 bases, with 15 bases sitting between them. The CDR3 length is 15 residues. Germline assignment: CDR1 MDHEN and CDR2 SYDVKM.

This clone appeared a few times. The chain recombines TRBV18 with TRBJ2-5, with TRBD2 matching 8 bases. CDR3 length: 14 residues. Germline trimming cut 8 bases from V and 9 bases from J; bases unmatched to any gene: 14. Per the germline V gene, CDR1 is KGHSH and CDR2 is LQKENI. CDR3 sequence reads: CASAPSGGEGAQYF. CDR3 nucleotide sequence: TGTGCCAGCGCCCCAAGCGGGGGAGAGGGGGCCCAGTACTTC.

In this sample, this clone turned up once. V usage is TRBV5-1 and J usage is TRBJ1-4; 7 nucleotides line up with TRBD1. CDR1 is SGHRS, CDR2 YFSETQ, per germline. This CDR3 is built from 15 residues. V trimming: 3 bases; J trimming: 4 bases; junction bases outside the gene matches: 6. As DNA, the CDR3 is TGCGCCAGCAGCTCGACAGGGCTCGGTAATGAAAAACTGTTTTTT. Encoded protein: CASSSTGLGNEKLFF.

The chain recombines TRBV3-1 (or the pseudogene TRBV3-2) with TRBJ1-6; no firm D call. V was shortened by 2 bases and J by 4 bases, with 12 bases between the two germline ends. CDR3 length: 16 amino acids. The V gene's germline CDR1 is LGHDT and CDR2 YNNKEL (reference sequence). The CDR3 region is CASSQTSNLYNSPLHF. The CDR3 region has the DNA TGTGCCAGCAGCCAAACCTCAAACCTATATAATTCACCCCTCCACTTT.

This clone was picked up one time. This chain links TRBV19 with TRBJ1-6; no definite D call. Germline assignment: CDR1 LNHDA and CDR2 SQIVND (reference sequence). Trimming removed 3 bases at V and 7 bases at J, with 7 bases between. CDR3 size: 13 residues. CDR3 region: CASSIPGNSPLHF. For the CDR3, the DNA is TGTGCCAGTAGTATCCCGGGAAATTCACCCCTCCACTTT.

The chain couples TRBV7-2 to TRBJ2-3, with 13 positions matching TRBD2. The germline CDR1 and CDR2 sequences are SGHTA and FQGNSA. The CDR3 extends over 17 amino acids. Losses at the gene ends were 5 bases for V and 4 bases for J; bases not matched to a gene: 9. DNA of the CDR3: TGTGCCAGCAGCCCACCTACTAGCGGGGGGGCCCCAGATACGCAGTATTTT. This gives the protein CASSPPTSGGAPDTQYF.

This clone was counted many times. This rearrangement joins TRBV5-4 to TRBJ1-5, with 7 bases matching TRBD1. V lost 5 bases to trimming and J lost 7 bases; unmatched junction nucleotides: 6. CDR1 is SGHNT, CDR2 YYREEE, per germline (reference sequence). CDR3 length: 13 amino acids. The CDR3: CASSLRGNQPQHF. In DNA form, the CDR3 reads TGTGCCAGCAGTCTCAGGGGGAACCAGCCCCAGCATTTT.

V gene TRBV6-2 or TRBV6-3 combines with J gene TRBJ2-7; tentative D call: TRBD2 (6 bases). CDR1 and CDR2 from the germline V gene are MNHEY and SVGEGT. The CDR3 extends over 15 amino acids. V was pared by 2 bases and J by 7 bases, with 18 bases between. The CDR3 bases are TGTGCCAGCAGTTACGGGCTAGCGCCAATCCTAGAGCAGTACTTC. Protein sequence: CASSYGLAPILEQYF.

The rearrangement joins TRBV5-6 to TRBJ2-5, with TRBD1 matching over 10 bases. This CDR3 is built from 15 residues. The ends lost 0 bases at V and 5 bases at J; junction bases unmatched: 4. The germline CDR1 and CDR2 sequences are SGHDT and YYEEEE. The CDR3 DNA sequence: TGTGCCAGCAGCTTGGGGACAGGGGGGTGGGAGACCCAGTACTTC. Its protein is CASSLGTGGWETQYF.

The chain uses TRBV5-6 and TRBJ1-1; 9 nucleotides agree with TRBD1. Trimming cost V 4 bases and J 3 bases; bases outside gene matches: 10. The germline V gene encodes CDR1 SGHDT and CDR2 YYEEEE. CDR3 size: 16 residues. The CDR3 nucleotides read TGTGCCAGCAGCCTAATGGGGACAGGGTATGACACTGAAGCTTTCTTT. This gives the protein CASSLMGTGYDTEAFF.

The chain combines TRBV5-1 with TRBJ1-3; D unresolved. The CDR3 runs to 15 residues. V lost 0 bases and J lost 8, with 15 bases in between. Germline assignment: CDR1 SGHRS and CDR2 YFSETQ. CDR3 loop: CASSLGGVLADTIYF. For the CDR3, the DNA is TGCGCCAGCAGCTTGGGGGGAGTTTTGGCGGACACCATATATTTT.

Comment on this clone: An end of the junction does not agree with germline; a read error may underlie this. V gene TRBV6-2 or TRBV6-3 combines with J gene TRBJ1-4, with a weak D call TRBD1 (5 bases). The CDR3 has 16 amino acids. The germline V gene has CDR1 MNHEY and CDR2 SVGEGT. This CDR3 is CASSDSGQVNDEKLFF. Here the CDR3 DNA reads TGTGCCAGCAGTGACTCGGGGCAAGTAAACGATGAAAAACTGTTTTTT.

The J gene is TRBJ1-5, the V gene TRBV6-2 or TRBV6-3; TRBD1 is a possible D gene (5 bases). This CDR3 has 14 residues. The V end was cut by 3 bases, the J end by 7 bases, with 13 bases between. From germline, CDR1 is MNHEY and CDR2 SVGEGT. Here the CDR3 reads CASSYGGGAQPQHF. CDR3 DNA: TGTGCCAGCAGTTATGGAGGAGGGGCGCAGCCCCAGCATTTT.

The CDR3 reads CASSTDRVYGYTF. CDR3 DNA: TGTGCCAGCAGTACCGACAGGGTCTATGGCTACACCTTC. The chain joins TRBV6-5 to TRBJ1-2; TRBD1 matches at 7 bases. This CDR3 spans 13 amino acids. V was pared by 5 bases and J by 4 bases, with 4 bases of the junction left unmatched. Germline CDR1 reads MNHEY; CDR2 reads SVGAGI.

Only a few counts were recorded for this clone. The chain joins TRBV5-8 to TRBJ1-4; D gene uncertain. Germline V gives CDR1 SGHTS, CDR2 YDEGEE. V lost 0 bases and J 8 bases, leaving 14 bases between the germline ends. The CDR3 extends over 15 amino acids. The CDR3 here is CASSLAIQAPEKLFF. Here the CDR3 DNA reads TGTGCCAGCAGCTTGGCTATTCAGGCCCCGGAAAAACTGTTTTTT.